One sample yielded the 21 T cell receptor beta chains listed below, sequenced in a study of T cells expressing NK-cell markers. TCRdb re-called the 5' RACE reads and gives one entry per CDR3 protein, without DNA. This table holds some 600,000 distinct CDR3 sequences. The source material was blood T cells: a sorted CD56 or NKG2C T cell subset, CD4+ or CD8+ T cells, or bulk PBMC T cells (not recorded which). These receptors originate from a man between 18 and 29 years old in good health.

The chain links TRBV6-1 to TRBJ2-3; with no DNA, the TCRdb D assignment of TRBD2 cannot be verified. The CDR3 runs 15 residues. Germline lookup yields CDR1 MNHNS and CDR2 SASEGT. CDR3 in amino acids: CASLPSGRVSDTQYF.

The V call is TRBV9, the J call TRBJ2-3. Looked up from germline, CDR1 is SGDLS and CDR2 is YYNGEE. The CDR3 covers 16 residues. CDR3 sequence: CASSGPVGLTSVTQYF.

This chain joins TRBV27 and TRBJ1-5. The CDR3 has 15 residues. From germline, CDR1 is MNHEY and CDR2 SMNVEV (reference sequence). The CDR3 here is CASGRAEASYQPQHF.

V usage is TRBV5-1 and J usage is TRBJ2-4; with no DNA, the TCRdb D assignment of TRBD1 cannot be verified. Germline-derived CDR1 and CDR2 are SGHRS and YFSETQ. This CDR3 region has 16 residues. The CDR3 region is CASSLRDRGAKNIQYF.

The rearrangement joins TRBV4-1 to TRBJ1-5; TCRdb selects TRBD1, and the lack of DNA leaves this call unchecked. Germline V gene sequence: CDR1 MGHRA, CDR2 YSYEKL. CDR3 length: 15 residues. The CDR3: CASSQAGTGNQPQHF.

V gene TRBV20-1 combines with J gene TRBJ2-4. The CDR3 runs to 15 residues. Germline V gene data show CDR1 as DFQATT and CDR2 as SNEGSKA (reference sequence). This CDR3 is CSARDLAGSKNIQYF.

CDR3 loop: CAWSVGAGANVLTF. This chain links TRBV30 with TRBJ2-6. The length of the CDR3 is 14 residues. Germline loops: CDR1 GTSNPN, CDR2 SVGIG (reference sequence). The entire variable domain, with the rest obtained from reference TRBV30 and TRBJ2-6, is as follows: SQTIHQWPATLVQPVGSPLSLECTVEGTSNPNLYWYRQAAGRGLQLLFYSVGIGQISSEVPQNLSASRPQDRQFILSSKKLLLSDSGFYLCAWSVGAGANVLTFGAGSRLTVL.

V usage is TRBV20-1 and J usage is TRBJ1-3; without DNA, the TCRdb call of TRBD1 cannot be checked. CDR1 is DFQATT, CDR2 SNEGSKA, per germline (reference sequence). The CDR3 consists of 14 residues. The CDR3 sequence: CSASPGVSGNTIYF.

The chain employs TRBV3-1 and TRBJ2-5; TCRdb selects TRBD2, and the lack of DNA leaves this call unchecked. CDR1 is LGHDT, CDR2 YNNKEL, per germline (reference sequence). The CDR3 has 16 residues. CDR3 protein: CASSQGGGRAISTQYF.

The V gene is TRBV7-9, the J gene TRBJ1-5; the TCRdb call, TRBD1, lacks DNA for checking. In germline, CDR1 is SEHNR, CDR2 FQNEAQ (reference sequence). This CDR3 region has 16 residues. CDR3 in amino acids: CASSLGTSNSNQPQHF. Together with reference TRBV7-9 and TRBJ1-5, the CDR3 gives the full variable domain: DTGVSQNPRHKITKRGQNVTFRCDPISEHNRLYWYRQTLGQGPEFLTYFQNEAQLEKSRLLSDRFSAERPKGSFSTLEIQRTEQGDSAMYLCASSLGTSNSNQPQHFGDGTRLSIL.

The chain joins TRBV6-2 or TRBV6-3 to TRBJ2-5; absent DNA, TCRdb's TRBD2 call cannot be checked. Per the germline V gene, CDR1 is MNHEY and CDR2 is SVGEGT. This CDR3 contains 12 residues. CDR3 sequence: CASSGSGETQYF.

This sequence joins TRBV5-1 and TRBJ1-4; TCRdb returns TRBD1, unconfirmable since there is no DNA. Germline V gene data show CDR1 as SGHRS and CDR2 as YFSETQ. The CDR3 runs to 14 residues. The CDR3 region is CASSMTGLEEKLFF. Together with reference TRBV5-1 and TRBJ1-4, the CDR3 gives the full variable domain: KAGVTQTPRYLIKTRGQQVTLSCSPISGHRSVSWYQQTPGQGLQFLFEYFSETQRNKGNFPGRFSGRQFSNSRSEMNVSTLELGDSALYLCASSMTGLEEKLFFGSGTQLSVL.

V is TRBV3-1 and J is TRBJ1-2; TCRdb selects TRBD1, and the lack of DNA leaves this call unchecked. From germline, CDR1 is LGHDT and CDR2 YNNKEL (reference sequence). The CDR3 runs to 15 residues. CDR3 residues: CASTQGGPIVGGYTF.

The chain is built from TRBV12-3 or TRBV12-4 and TRBJ2-3. The CDR3 length is 16 residues. This CDR3 is CASSLARSDRTDTQYF.

The V gene is TRBV12-3 or TRBV12-4, the J gene TRBJ1-1. The CDR3 extends over 13 amino acids. CDR3 loop: CASSDGWDTEAFF.

V usage is TRBV20-1 and J usage is TRBJ2-7. Germline V gene data show CDR1 as DFQATT and CDR2 as SNEGSKA (reference sequence). The CDR3 has 14 amino acids. This CDR3 is CSALKGGSSYEQYF.

The CDR3 protein is CATSVPPPGRASETQYF. This chain uses TRBV24-1 with TRBJ2-5; TCRdb's assignment of TRBD1 cannot be checked, as there is no DNA. The CDR3 runs 17 residues. Germline-derived CDR1 and CDR2 are KGHDR and SFDVKD.

This rearrangement joins TRBV20-1 to TRBJ2-4. Germline loops: CDR1 DFQATT, CDR2 SNEGSKA (reference sequence). The CDR3 sequence is 15 residues long. This CDR3 is CSARGDPLAKNIQYF.

This rearrangement joins TRBV12-3 or TRBV12-4 to TRBJ1-1; the TCRdb D gene call, TRBD1, has no DNA to confirm it. CDR3 length: 14 residues. CDR3 amino acids: CASSNSLRVTEAFF.

The chain carries TRBV5-1 and TRBJ2-5; TCRdb reports TRBD2, a call that lacks DNA to check it against. The germline gives CDR1 SGHRS, CDR2 YFSETQ. The CDR3 consists of 14 residues. CDR3: CASSLSGGVETQYF.

The rearrangement uses TRBV10-3 and TRBJ1-5; the D call from TCRdb, TRBD1, cannot be confirmed without DNA. The length of the CDR3 is 17 residues. Germline loops: CDR1 ENHRY, CDR2 SYGVKD. The CDR3 region is CAISESKGQIINQPQHF.